These 21 T cell receptor beta chains share one sample of origin, sequenced in a study of T cell responses to AZD1222 COVID-19 vaccine. Method: immunoSEQ multiplex PCR; TCRdb's copy keeps in-frame clones and lacks some. Seen here are 200,000 to 300,000 clones, 93% observed once, and the top ten hold around 0.57%. The input for sequencing was peripheral blood, taken on day 0 of AZD1222 vaccination. The receptors here all came from an adult in good health.

V and J are TRBV11-2 and TRBJ2-5; D call uncertain. V was clipped by 5 bases and J by 5 bases, with 12 bases between them. CDR1 is SGHAT and CDR2 is FQNNGV in the germline V gene. This CDR3 is built from 13 residues. The CDR3 protein is CASSPGSGETQYF. The CDR3 DNA sequence: TGTGCCAGCAGCCCTGGGTCAGGTGAGACCCAGTACTTC.

This chain connects TRBV7-8 to TRBJ2-3; weak D call: TRBD1 (5 bases). CDR1 is SGHVS and CDR2 is FQNEAQ in the germline V gene. The CDR3 extends over 13 amino acids. With 2 bases removed from V and 4 bases from J, the gap between germline ends came to 7 bases. As DNA, the CDR3 is TGTGCCAGCAGCTTACAGGGCGCAGATACGCAGTATTTT. Its protein product is CASSLQGADTQYF.

The chain joins TRBV15 to TRBJ2-2, with a possible D match to TRBD1 (7 bases). Trimming cost V 3 bases and J 5 bases, with 16 bases left between them. Per the germline V gene, CDR1 is LNHNV and CDR2 is YYDKDF (reference sequence). The CDR3 covers 16 residues. CDR3 region: CATSSQQGRYTGELFF. The CDR3 DNA is TGTGCCACCAGCAGTCAACAGGGGAGGTATACCGGGGAGCTGTTTTTT. Drawing the rest from reference TRBV15 and TRBJ2-2, the complete variable domain is DAMVIQNPRYQVTQFGKPVTLSCSQTLNHNVMYWYQQKSSQAPKLLFHYYDKDFNNEADTPDNFQSRRPNTSFCFLDIRSPGLGDTAMYLCATSSQQGRYTGELFFGEGSRLTVL.

The gene calls are TRBV5-1 and TRBJ2-3; 10 positions agree with TRBD1. Germline CDR1 and CDR2: SGHRS and YFSETQ. CDR3 size: 15 residues. Losses at the gene ends were 4 bases for V and 1 base for J; bases not matched to a gene: 3. CDR3 sequence reads: CASSTGQGGTDTQYF. The CDR3 DNA follows: TGCGCCAGCAGCACCGGACAGGGGGGCACAGATACGCAGTATTTT.

The rearrangement links TRBV5-1 to TRBJ1-1; D is unclear. The CDR3 totals 14 residues. Germline V gives CDR1 SGHRS, CDR2 YFSETQ. Deletions cut 1 base from V and 3 bases from J, with 10 bases between. For the CDR3, the DNA is TGCGCCAGCAGCTTGCCGTCGCCGGACACTGAAGCTTTCTTT. This sequence encodes CASSLPSPDTEAFF.

The rearrangement uses TRBV6-6 and TRBJ1-2, with unresolved D. Germline CDR1 is MNHNY and CDR2 is SVGAGI (reference sequence). CDR3 length: 14 residues. V was trimmed by 8 bases and J by 3 bases, leaving 16 bases between them. The chain's CDR3 is CASAPNSAYYGYTF. For the CDR3, the DNA is TGTGCCAGCGCCCCGAACTCGGCCTACTATGGCTACACCTTC.

This rearrangement joins TRBV27 to TRBJ1-2, with a weak D call TRBD1 (6 bases). Germline V CDR1 and CDR2: MNHEY, SMNVEV (reference sequence). The CDR3 consists of 18 residues. Deletions cut 6 bases from V and 2 bases from J, with 25 bases between. CDR3 nucleotide sequence: TGTGCCAGCAGCTCTACCACAGGGTACGCCAGGGTAAACTATGGCTACACCTTC. This gives the protein CASSSTTGYARVNYGYTF.

V gene TRBV5-8 combines with J gene TRBJ2-3, with a weak D call TRBD2 (6 bases). Germline CDR1 reads SGHTS; CDR2 reads YDEGEE. The CDR3 length is 12 residues. Deletions cut 1 base from V and 10 bases from J, with 10 bases between. The chain's CDR3 is CASSLRTGAQYF. As DNA, the CDR3 is TGTGCCAGCAGCTTGCGGACGGGAGCGCAGTATTTT.

The rearrangement joins TRBV30 to TRBJ1-5, with TRBD1 as a possible D gene (5 bases). V lost 4 bases and J 1 base, leaving 20 bases between the germline ends. Germline V gene lookup returns CDR1 GTSNPN and CDR2 SVGIG (reference sequence). CDR3 size: 17 residues. CDR3 loop: CAWTPTGYGPSNQPQHF. CDR3 sequence (DNA): TGTGCCTGGACACCCACAGGTTACGGACCGAGCAATCAGCCCCAGCATTTT.

J is TRBJ2-1 and V is TRBV10-3, with 8 bases aligning to TRBD2. Germline V lookup: CDR1 ENHRY, CDR2 SYGVKD. The V segment lost 5 bases and the J segment 10 bases; nucleotides outside the gene matches: 10. This CDR3 comprises 14 residues. The DNA of the CDR3 is TGTGCCATCAGTCCGGGGGGACTAGGACGGGAGCAGTTCTTC. Its protein is CAISPGGLGREQFF.

V usage is TRBV7-2 and J usage is TRBJ2-7; 9 bases are a match to TRBD2. V shed 4 bases and J 3 bases; nucleotides not matched to a gene: 7. There are 15 residues in the CDR3. CDR1 and CDR2 (germline): SGHTA, FQGNSA. The CDR3 loop reads CASSSQGLANYEQYF. In DNA, the CDR3 is TGTGCCAGCAGCTCACAGGGACTAGCCAACTACGAGCAGTACTTC.

V usage is TRBV5-4 and J usage is TRBJ2-7, with 7 bases fitting TRBD2. CDR1 SGHNT and CDR2 YYREEE come from the germline V gene (reference sequence). This CDR3 contains 15 residues. V lost 0 bases and J lost 2; bases outside the gene matches: 5. This chain's CDR3 is CASSLAAGLPYEQYF. The CDR3 region has the DNA TGTGCCAGCAGCTTGGCGGCGGGACTACCCTACGAGCAGTACTTC. The entire variable domain, with the rest obtained from reference TRBV5-4 and TRBJ2-7, is as follows: ETGVTQSPTHLIKTRGQQVTLRCSSQSGHNTVSWYQQALGQGPQFIFQYYREEENGRGNFPPRFSGLQFPNYSSELNVNALELDDSALYLCASSLAAGLPYEQYFGPGTRLTVT.

V usage is TRBV7-2 and J usage is TRBJ2-7; D gene ambiguous. The germline V gene encodes CDR1 SGHTA and CDR2 FQGNSA. Trimming stripped 2 bases from V and 2 bases from J, with 13 bases between. The length of the CDR3 is 15 residues. Written as DNA, the CDR3 is TGTGCCAGCAGCTTATTGGCAGCCCTTACCTACGAGCAGTACTTC. Amino acid sequence: CASSLLAALTYEQYF.

The chain has TRBV19 and TRBJ1-5, with no clear D. Deletions cut 1 base from V and 4 bases from J, with 8 bases between. Germline V gene lookup returns CDR1 LNHDA and CDR2 SQIVND (reference sequence). The CDR3 spans 14 residues. The CDR3 loop is CASSIVERNQPQHF. CDR3 in DNA: TGTGCCAGTAGTATAGTAGAGAGGAATCAGCCCCAGCATTTT. Using reference TRBV19 and TRBJ1-5 for the parts outside the CDR3, the full variable domain is DGGITQSPKYLFRKEGQNVTLSCEQNLNHDAMYWYRQDPGQGLRLIYYSQIVNDFQKGDIAEGYSVSREKKESFPLTVTSAQKNPTAFYLCASSIVERNQPQHFGDGTRLSIL.

The chain is built from TRBV4-1 and TRBJ2-1; TRBD2 matches 7 bases. The CDR3 length is 13 residues. V was clipped by 2 bases and J by 10 bases; unmatched bases: 5. Germline CDR1 and CDR2: MGHRA and YSYEKL. CDR3 sequence reads: CASSQRTSEEQFF. CDR3 nucleotide sequence: TGCGCCAGCAGCCAAAGGACTAGTGAAGAGCAGTTCTTC.

This clone came up once. The chain couples TRBV5-1 to TRBJ1-2; D is ambiguous. This CDR3 comprises 16 residues. Germline-derived CDR1 and CDR2 are SGHRS and YFSETQ. Trimming took off 1 base at V and 4 bases at J, with 17 bases between the two ends. CDR3: CASSLNKDLSIYGYTF. Here the CDR3 DNA reads TGCGCCAGCAGCTTGAACAAGGACCTATCCATCTATGGCTACACCTTC.

This chain connects TRBV20-1 to TRBJ1-4; 7 bases align to TRBD1. The germline V gene has CDR1 DFQATT and CDR2 SNEGSKA (reference sequence). Trimming at V came to 3 bases and at J to 6 bases, leaving 7 bases not matched to a gene. The CDR3 totals 14 residues. Written as DNA, the CDR3 is TGCAGTGCTAGTCATGGGACAGCCGATGAAAAACTGTTTTTT. Translating gives CSASHGTADEKLFF.

This clone was counted a single time. At the DNA level, this CDR3 is encoded by other sequences in the same sample as well. This CDR3 reads CASSETVNTEAFF. The CDR3 coding sequence is TGTGCCAGCAGTGAAACAGTAAACACTGAAGCTTTCTTT. This rearrangement joins TRBV2 to TRBJ1-1, with D uncertain. Germline V gene sequence: CDR1 SNHLY, CDR2 FYNNEI. The V end was cut by 2 bases, the J end by 2 bases, with 6 bases between. The CDR3 is 13 residues long.

The genes are TRBV2 and TRBJ1-2; perhaps TRBD1 as D (5 bases). Trimming pared 7 bases from V and 5 bases from J, leaving 14 bases between. The CDR3 runs to 13 residues. From germline, CDR1 is SNHLY and CDR2 FYNNEI. DNA for the CDR3: TGTGCCAGCACCCAGACAGCGAGGTATGGCTACACCTTC. It is translated as CASTQTARYGYTF.

This rearrangement joins TRBV9 to TRBJ2-7, with D perhaps TRBD1 (6 bases). This CDR3 has 14 amino acids. The germline CDR1 and CDR2 sequences are SGDLS and YYNGEE. V was clipped by 4 bases and J by 1 base, with 12 bases between them. CDR3 coding DNA: TGTGCCAGCAGCCTCAGCCAGGGGTCCTACGAGCAGTACTTC. Encoded protein: CASSLSQGSYEQYF.

This chain uses TRBV2 with TRBJ1-2; weak D call: TRBD1 (5 bases). This CDR3 contains 11 residues. Between the trimmed V and J ends, which lost 6 bases and 8 bases, there was a span of 10 bases. Germline V lookup: CDR1 SNHLY, CDR2 FYNNEI. CDR3 sequence: CASRGTAGYTF. DNA for the CDR3: TGTGCCAGCAGAGGGACCGCCGGCTACACCTTC. The full variable domain, its missing parts supplied by reference TRBV2 and TRBJ1-2, is EPEVTQTPSHQVTQMGQEVILRCVPISNHLYFYWYRQILGQKVEFLVSFYNNEISEKSEIFDDQFSVERPDGSNFTLKIRSTKLEDSAMYFCASRGTAGYTFGSGTRLTVV.